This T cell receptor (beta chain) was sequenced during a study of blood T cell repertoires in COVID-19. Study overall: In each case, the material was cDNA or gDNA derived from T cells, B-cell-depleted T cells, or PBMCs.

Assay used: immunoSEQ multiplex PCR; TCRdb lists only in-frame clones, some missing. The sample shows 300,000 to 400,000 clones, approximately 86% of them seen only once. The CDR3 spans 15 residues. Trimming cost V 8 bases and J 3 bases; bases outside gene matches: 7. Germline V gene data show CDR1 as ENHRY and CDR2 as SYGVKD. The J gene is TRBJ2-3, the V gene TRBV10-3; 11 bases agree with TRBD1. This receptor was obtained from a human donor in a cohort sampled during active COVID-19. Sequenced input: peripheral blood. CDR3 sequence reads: CAIGQGALKTDTQYF. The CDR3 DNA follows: TGTGCCATCGGACAGGGGGCGCTGAAGACAGATACGCAGTATTTT.